Below are 17 T cell receptor beta chains sequenced from a single sample in a study of blood T cells in healthy people across ages. Primed by a sample-barcoded 5' primer and a J-beta primer mix, a second PCR proceeded for 7 to 11 cycles. TCRdb re-called the 5' RACE reads through MiXCR, storing one row per CDR3 protein. The sample has 920,000 or so distinct CDR3 sequences, 40% to 55% seen once. The sequenced material came from blood. These receptors all stem from a woman aged 55 to 70 in good health.

The chain joins TRBV18 to TRBJ2-7, with no clear D. The J call is doubtful: the DNA matches TRBJ2-5 better. This CDR3 contains 14 residues. Germline CDR1 and CDR2: KGHSH and LQKENI. CDR3: CASSAAILEGTQYF. The DNA for the CDR3 is TGTGCCAGCTCAGCCGCTATACTGGAAGGGACCCAGTACTTC.

This chain links TRBV5-1 with TRBJ2-7; 11 bases agree with TRBD2. The CDR3 sequence is 16 residues long. Per the germline V gene, CDR1 is SGHRS and CDR2 is YFSETQ. After removal of 6 bases from V and 3 bases from J, the junction contained 11 bases not matched to a gene. The DNA of the CDR3 is TGCGCCAGCACAACTAGCGGGGGTCGTGAGGGCTACGAGCAGTACTTC. This sequence encodes CASTTSGGREGYEQYF.

CDR3 in amino acids: CASSLDSIDEQFF. DNA for the CDR3: TGCGCCAGCAGCTTGGACAGCATTGATGAGCAGTTCTTC. V usage is TRBV5-1 and J usage is TRBJ2-1; no clear D. Between the trimmed V and J ends, which lost 0 bases and 8 bases, there was a span of 9 bases. Looked up from germline, CDR1 is SGHRS and CDR2 is YFSETQ. This CDR3 has 13 residues.

In DNA, the CDR3 is TGCGCCAGCAGTGTACAGAATGAAAAACTGTTTTTT. Protein product: CASSVQNEKLFF. The chain is built from TRBV10-2 and TRBJ1-4; D is unclear. There are 12 residues in the CDR3. Between the trimmed V and J ends, which lost 4 bases and 5 bases, there was a span of 5 bases. Germline CDR1 is WSHSY and CDR2 is SAAADI.

This chain connects TRBV20-1 to TRBJ2-1; tentative D call: TRBD2 (6 bases). TRBJ2-7 matches the DNA end more closely, so the J call is doubtful. The germline CDR1 and CDR2 sequences are DFQATT and SNEGSKA (reference sequence). The CDR3 contains 17 residues. The DNA of the CDR3 is TGCAGTCCCCTTGGTGGGAGAAGGGAGGCCCAGTACAATGAGCAGTACTTC. Protein: CSPLGGRREAQYNEQYF.

The chain couples TRBV12-3 or TRBV12-4 to TRBJ2-3; D is unclear. V was shortened by 1 base and J by 5 bases, with 13 bases between the two germline ends. The CDR3 is made up of 15 amino acids. The CDR3 loop is CASSLVQASVDTQYF. The CDR3 DNA sequence: TGTGCCAGCAGTTTAGTTCAGGCCTCCGTAGATACGCAGTATTTT.

This chain joins TRBV6-1 and TRBJ2-3; TRBD2 agrees at 8 bases. The CDR3 is 14 amino acids. Germline-derived CDR1 and CDR2 are MNHNS and SASEGT. Trimming at V came to 3 bases and at J to 7 bases, leaving 6 bases not matched to a gene. CDR3 nucleotides: TGTGCCAGCAGTGACGACTCGGGGGGGTATACGCAGTATTTT. This gives the protein CASSDDSGGYTQYF.

The chain couples TRBV4-1 to TRBJ2-7, with no clear D. This CDR3 has 14 amino acids. Germline lookup yields CDR1 MGHRA and CDR2 YSYEKL. Trimming stripped 0 bases from V and 2 bases from J, with 8 bases between. The CDR3 reads CASSQDSHPYEQYF. The CDR3 region has the DNA TGCGCCAGCAGCCAAGATTCCCACCCCTACGAGCAGTACTTC.

In its sample, this clonotype was seen a few times. This chain uses TRBV20-1 with TRBJ2-3, with a possible D match to TRBD1 (6 bases). This CDR3 region has 14 residues. The ends were cut back, 3 bases at V and 2 bases at J, with 12 bases in the middle. Germline CDR1 and CDR2: DFQATT and SNEGSKA (reference sequence). CDR3 residues: CSASGGRSTDTQYF. The CDR3 nucleotides are TGCAGTGCTAGTGGGGGCAGATCCACAGATACGCAGTATTTT.

This clonotype has more than one count but fewer than ten. This chain joins TRBV2 and TRBJ1-2, with TRBD1 as a possible D gene (5 bases). The CDR3 sequence is 13 residues long. The V end was cut by 6 bases, the J end by 5 bases, with 13 bases between. The germline V gene has CDR1 SNHLY and CDR2 FYNNEI. CDR3: CASSGGIGYGYTF. The DNA for the CDR3 is TGTGCCAGCAGCGGGGGGATAGGGTATGGCTACACCTTC.

J is TRBJ1-2 and V is TRBV21-1; the table's TRBD1 call for D was not verified on the DNA. TRBV21-1 is noted as a pseudogene. This CDR3 is built from 17 residues. CDR3 region: CVSSHHVQGCLNYGYTF. As DNA, the CDR3 is TGTGTCAGCAGCCACCACGTACAGGGGTGCCTTAACTATGGCTACACCTTC.

This chain joins TRBV13 and TRBJ2-7, with TRBD1 identical over 8 bases. The V gene end was trimmed by 4 bases and the J gene end by 4 bases; junction bases not matched to a gene: 9. The CDR3 has 15 residues. Germline loops: CDR1 PRHDT, CDR2 FYEKMQ (reference sequence). In DNA form, the CDR3 reads TGTGCCAGCAGCTCCCCGGGACAGGACGGTTACGAGCAGTACTTC. This gives the protein CASSSPGQDGYEQYF.

This clonotype has just a few counts. This chain uses TRBV29-1 with TRBJ2-7, with unresolved D. V was cut by 4 bases and J by 1 base, with 8 bases left in between. This CDR3 has 12 residues. Germline V lookup: CDR1 SQVTM, CDR2 ANQGSEA. The CDR3 DNA sequence: TGCAGCGTTGTTCTGGCTTCCTACGAGCAGTACTTC. This gives the protein CSVVLASYEQYF.

V and J are TRBV20-1 and TRBJ1-4; D remains unclear. The ends were cut back, 6 bases at V and 5 bases at J, with 16 bases in the middle. Germline loops: CDR1 DFQATT, CDR2 SNEGSKA (reference sequence). The CDR3 runs to 14 residues. CDR3: CSANYGPRNEKLFF. The CDR3 DNA reads TGCAGTGCCAACTACGGGCCTCGAAATGAAAAACTGTTTTTT.

In this sample, this clonotype turned up a few times. This chain links TRBV3-1 with TRBJ1-4; weak D call: TRBD1 (5 bases). V was clipped by 4 bases and J by 0 bases, with 12 bases between them. Germline CDR1 reads LGHDT; CDR2 reads YNNKEL (reference sequence). The CDR3 is made up of 16 amino acids. The DNA of the CDR3 is TGTGCCAGCAGCCGGGGACCCCTCGCAACTAATGAAAAACTGTTTTTT. This gives the protein CASSRGPLATNEKLFF.

V is TRBV5-1 and J is TRBJ2-5, with D unclear. Germline assignment: CDR1 SGHRS and CDR2 YFSETQ. This CDR3 is built from 14 residues. With 5 bases removed from V and 5 bases from J, the gap between germline ends came to 16 bases. CDR3 amino acids: CASRVDGGRETQYF. The CDR3 DNA is TGCGCCAGCAGAGTTGACGGCGGAAGGGAGACCCAGTACTTC.

CDR3 coding DNA: TGCAGTGCTAGAAAAGCCCGGGACCTGAATAGCTACGAGCAGTACTTC. It yields the protein CSARKARDLNSYEQYF. This rearrangement joins TRBV20-1 to TRBJ2-7, with D tentatively TRBD1 or TRBD2 (5 bases each). The V end was cut by 2 bases, the J end by 3 bases, with 20 bases between. This CDR3 spans 16 amino acids. Germline V gives CDR1 DFQATT, CDR2 SNEGSKA (reference sequence).